This T cell receptor beta chain comes out of a study of cytomegalovirus exposure and HLA in healthy donors. Researchers ran the PCR with 60 Vbeta and 13 Jbeta primers. Sequencing used immunoSEQ multiplex PCR; TCRdb keeps in-frame clones, though not all of them. Of about 190,000 clones in the sample, less than 85% are singletons; the top ten hold more than 4.5%. V was pared by 1 base and J by 2 bases, with 4 bases between. Germline values: CDR1 LGHNA, CDR2 YSLEER. The CDR3 extends over 13 amino acids. The material sequenced was PBMCs. This sequence was found in a man aged 25 to 45 in good health and CMV-seropositive. The chain couples TRBV4-3 to TRBJ2-3; D call uncertain. This CDR3 is CASSQVVTDTQYF. CDR3 sequence (DNA): TGCGCCAGCAGCCAAGTAGTCACAGATACGCAGTATTTT.